These T cell receptor beta chains were read from a single sample in a study of T cells in Graves' hyperthyroidism and ophthalmopathy. TCRdb independently ran MiXCR on the multiplex PCR reads; one entry per CDR3 protein. Here the sample spans nearly 600,000 distinct CDR3 sequences, approximately 15% being singletons. Sample: blood. The receptor source for this set is a young woman with Graves' hyperthyroidism that later progressed to Graves' ophthalmopathy. CDR3s include the opening cysteine and the closing phenylalanine or tryptophan. Each record gives: clone size, V gene, D gene, CDR3 protein. The D gene is left open where the match is weak. For some rows the clone size is stated as once, few or many, or as a class when expanded; others skip it.

NA,TRBV28,NA,CASSALPQPQHF
NA,TRBV7-3,NA,CTSSLYRWDGYNEQFF
many,TRBV2,NA,CASSGTGRNIQYF
many,TRBV2,NA,CASKGSVMNTEAFF
many,TRBV6-2/TRBV6-3,NA,CANMGSQLNTGELFF
many,TRBV20-1,TRBD2,CSAKTSGRVGGSEQYF
many,TRBV18,NA,CASSPGSDGELFF
many,TRBV7-9,NA,CASSLNEGNEQFF
NA,TRBV5-1,TRBD2,CASSLAGAFAGELFF
few,TRBV20-1,NA,CSAQKQGPGELFF
many,TRBV3-1,TRBD1,CASSPRHRGYEQYF
many,TRBV2,NA,CASSVGFVIGGGGYEQYF
many,TRBV7-9,TRBD1,CASSWGTGGSEQYF
few,TRBV6-1,NA,CASSPTGRTNYGYTF
NA,TRBV30,NA,CAWSDQRDEQYF